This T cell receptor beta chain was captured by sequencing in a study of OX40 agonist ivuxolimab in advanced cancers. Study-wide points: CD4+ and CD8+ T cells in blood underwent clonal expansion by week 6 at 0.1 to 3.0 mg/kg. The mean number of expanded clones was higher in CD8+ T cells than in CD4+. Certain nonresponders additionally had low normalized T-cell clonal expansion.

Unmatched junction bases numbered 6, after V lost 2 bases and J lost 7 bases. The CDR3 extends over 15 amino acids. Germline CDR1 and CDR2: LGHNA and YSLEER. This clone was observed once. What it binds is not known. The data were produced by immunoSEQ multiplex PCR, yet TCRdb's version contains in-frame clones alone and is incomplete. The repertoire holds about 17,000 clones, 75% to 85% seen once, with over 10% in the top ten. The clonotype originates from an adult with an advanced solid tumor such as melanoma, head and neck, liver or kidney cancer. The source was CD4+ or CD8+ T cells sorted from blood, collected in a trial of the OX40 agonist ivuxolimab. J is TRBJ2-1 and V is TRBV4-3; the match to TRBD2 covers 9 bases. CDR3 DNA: TGCGCCAGCAGCCAACGTCGTCTAGCGGGGAATGAGCAGTTCTTC. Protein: CASSQRRLAGNEQFF.